A selection of T cell receptor beta chains follows, all from one sample in a study of blood T cells in healthy people across ages. TCRdb reprocessed the 5' RACE reads with MiXCR, giving one entry per CDR3 protein. The sample lists 800,000 to 900,000 distinct CDR3 sequences; around 62% were seen once. Sample: blood. The receptors derive from a young man in good health. CDR3s include the opening cysteine and the closing phenylalanine or tryptophan. D genes are given only for firm matches. Clone size, where shown, is once, few, many, or a class for clones that have expanded.

V gene	D gene	clone size	J gene	CDR3 protein	CDR3 DNA
TRBV5-1	.	.	TRBJ1-2	CASSFGTSNPLNYGYTF	TGCGCCAGCAGCTTCGGCACCTCAAACCCGCTCAACTATGGCTACACCTTC
TRBV24-1	.	once	TRBJ2-7	CATSDGYSGNYEQYF	TGTGCCACCAGTGATGGGTATTCGGGAAACTACGAGCAGTACTTC
TRBV2	.	few	TRBJ2-3	CASRSDTQYF	TGTGCCAGCAGATCAGATACGCAGTATTTT
TRBV7-2	TRBD1	.	TRBJ1-6	CASSLESGGRLPLHF	TGTGCCAGCAGCTTAGAGTCAGGGGGCCGGCTCCCCCTCCACTTT
TRBV20-1	.	.	TRBJ2-7	CSAIKNADEQYF	TGCAGTGCAATCAAGAACGCCGATGAGCAGTACTTC
TRBV6-2/TRBV6-3	.	.	TRBJ2-3	CASITAGVSTLKQYF	TGTGCCAGCATTACAGCGGGCGTCTCTACGCTTAAGCAGTATTTT
TRBV6-2/TRBV6-3	TRBD1	once	TRBJ2-1	CASSYVPGTGVNEQFF	TGTGCCAGCAGTTACGTTCCTGGGACAGGGGTCAATGAGCAGTTCTTC
TRBV28	TRBD1	.	TRBJ1-5	CASRLKIRGTENSNQPQHF	TGTGCCAGCAGATTAAAGATTCGAGGGACAGAAAATAGCAATCAGCCCCAGCATTTT
TRBV20-1	.	.	TRBJ2-7	CSASSGLSYEQYF	TGCAGTGCTAGCTCAGGGCTCTCCTACGAGCAGTACTTC
TRBV4-3	.	once	TRBJ2-1	CASSPDSLNEQFF	TGCGCCAGCAGCCCGGACAGTCTTAATGAGCAGTTCTTC
TRBV15	.	few	TRBJ2-1	CATSRATMHEQFF	TGTGCCACCAGCAGAGCTACAATGCATGAGCAGTTCTTC
TRBV27	.	few	TRBJ2-7	CASRIGQTYEQYF	TGTGCCAGCAGGATAGGACAGACCTACGAGCAGTACTTC
TRBV28	TRBD2	few	TRBJ2-3	CASISLADQYTDTQYF	TGTGCCAGCATTTCCCTAGCGGACCAATACACAGATACGCAGTATTTT
TRBV12-3/TRBV12-4	TRBD2	.	TRBJ2-7	CASTLRLAASYEQYF	TGTGCCAGCACTTTACGACTAGCGGCTTCCTACGAGCAGTACTTC
TRBV29-1	.	few	TRBJ1-4	CSVVGTHSTNEKLFF	TGCAGCGTTGTAGGGACACACTCAACTAATGAAAAACTGTTTTTT
TRBV6-5	.	.	TRBJ2-7	CASSAREPIAYEQYF	TGTGCCAGCAGTGCCCGAGAGCCCATCGCCTACGAGCAGTACTTC
TRBV7-8	.	.	TRBJ2-1	CASSLTGGGGNEQFF	TGTGCCAGCAGCTTGACGGGAGGAGGGGGAAATGAGCAGTTCTTC
TRBV3-1	TRBD2	once	TRBJ2-1	CASSQELAPPEQFF	TGTGCCAGCAGCCAAGAACTAGCGCCTCCTGAGCAGTTCTTC
TRBV5-1	.	.	TRBJ1-1	CASSPGTGPLNTEAFF	TGCGCCAGCAGCCCAGGGACGGGCCCCTTGAACACTGAAGCTTTCTTT
TRBV6-5	.	.	TRBJ1-1	CASSYSGGGSEAFF	TGTGCCAGCAGTTACTCCGGGGGCGGGTCTGAAGCTTTCTTT
TRBV20-1	.	.	TRBJ2-5	CSARSAQETQYF	TGCAGTGCTAGGTCAGCCCAAGAGACCCAGTACTTC
TRBV7-9	.	few	TRBJ2-5	CASSLGAVQETQYF	TGTGCCAGCAGCTTAGGGGCGGTTCAAGAGACCCAGTACTTC
TRBV3-1	.	.	TRBJ2-1	CASSSIVALYNEQFF	TGTGCCAGCAGTTCCATAGTAGCCCTCTACAATGAGCAGTTCTTC
TRBV2	.	.	TRBJ2-3	CARLSVRTVTDTQYF	TGTGCCAGGTTGTCGGTTAGGACAGTCACAGATACGCAGTATTTT
TRBV4-3	.	.	TRBJ1-6	CASSQGHEGVGNSPLHF	TGCGCCAGCAGCCAAGGGCACGAGGGGGTGGGGAATTCACCCCTCCACTTT
TRBV10-3	.	once	TRBJ2-1	CAISEVWLGDDNEQFF	TGTGCCATCAGTGAGGTGTGGCTAGGGGACGACAATGAGCAGTTCTTC
TRBV7-2	.	.	TRBJ2-5	CASSFRPRGAETQYF	TGTGCCAGCAGCTTCAGGCCCCGGGGGGCAGAGACCCAGTACTTC